Presented here are 24 T cell receptor beta chains from one specimen sequenced in a study of T cells after yellow fever vaccination. TCRdb itself ran the 5' RACE reads through MiXCR, one entry per CDR3 protein. The top ten hold roughly an eighth of the sample, which has about 550,000 distinct CDR3 sequences, roughly 19% seen once. The material was PBMCs, obtained 15 days after the yellow fever booster vaccination. The receptors stem from a young man who received the YFV17D yellow fever vaccine.

This clonotype was recorded at least ten times. The chain is built from TRBV20-1 and TRBJ2-3, with 7 bases fitting TRBD1. Germline V CDR1 and CDR2: DFQATT, SNEGSKA (reference sequence). J lost 6 bases, V lost 1 base, and 4 bases had no gene match. CDR3 size: 13 residues. The CDR3 DNA sequence: TGCAGTGCTAGAGTACAGGGGACCGATACGCAGTATTTT. This translates into CSARVQGTDTQYF.

The V gene is TRBV6-5, the J gene TRBJ2-1, with D uncertain. The CDR3 length is 14 residues. Germline CDR1 is MNHEY and CDR2 is SVGAGI. V was cut by 0 bases and J by 11 bases, with 14 bases left in between. The CDR3 DNA follows: TGTGCCAGCAGTTACTCCATCTCAGACCCTCAGCAGTTCTTC. It translates to CASSYSISDPQQFF.

The V call is TRBV28, the J call TRBJ1-3, with D possibly TRBD1 on 6 matching bases. Per germline, CDR1 MDHEN and CDR2 SYDVKM. This CDR3 is built from 15 residues. V was pared by 7 bases and J by 8 bases, with 21 bases between. The CDR3 reads CASKQRGAPLDTIYF. CDR3 in DNA: TGTGCCAGCAAACAGCGGGGGGCCCCTCTTGACACCATATATTTT.

This chain connects TRBV29-1 to TRBJ1-1; no firm D call. V was clipped by 4 bases and J by 6 bases, with 12 bases between them. The length of the CDR3 is 12 residues. Germline V gives CDR1 SQVTM, CDR2 ANQGSEA. CDR3 loop: CSVARSDAEAFF. CDR3 in DNA: TGCAGCGTTGCCAGGTCTGATGCTGAAGCTTTCTTT.

The chain couples TRBV7-6 to TRBJ2-1; 7 bases match TRBD2. Germline CDR1 and CDR2: SGHVS and FNYEAQ. J gave up 0 bases and V 4 bases, and 6 bases lay outside the gene matches. The CDR3 is 16 residues long. Here the CDR3 DNA reads TGTGCCAGCAGCTACGGGACTACTAGCTCCTACAATGAGCAGTTCTTC. Its translation is CASSYGTTSSYNEQFF.

The gene calls are TRBV11-2 and TRBJ2-3, with TRBD2 matching 7 bases. The CDR3 is 15 amino acids. V was pared by 7 bases and J by 8 bases, with 15 bases of the junction left unmatched. CDR1 is SGHAT and CDR2 is FQNNGV in the germline V gene. The CDR3 DNA is TGTGCCAGCACCCAAGGGTCGGGAGGAGGGGTTACGCAGTATTTT. Its translation is CASTQGSGGGVTQYF.

This clonotype was seen ten or more times. V and J are TRBV4-3 and TRBJ2-7; D ambiguous. The ends were cut back, 5 bases at V and 0 bases at J, with 8 bases in the middle. CDR3 length: 13 amino acids. The germline V gene has CDR1 LGHNA and CDR2 YSLEER. The CDR3 sequence: CASSKENSYEQYF. The CDR3 coding sequence is TGCGCCAGCAGCAAGGAGAACTCCTACGAGCAGTACTTC.

The chain is built from TRBV6-1 and TRBJ2-3; D uncertain. Germline CDR1 and CDR2: MNHNS and SASEGT. The CDR3 spans 15 residues. The V end lost 2 bases, the J end lost 3 bases, and 12 bases lay between the germline ends. The CDR3 coding sequence is TGTGCCAGCAGTGAAAGGTGGGGTGGAACAGATACGCAGTATTTT. Its translation is CASSERWGGTDTQYF.

This clonotype has just a few counts. The chain uses TRBV20-1 and TRBJ2-7; weak D call: TRBD1 (6 bases). Trimming pared 6 bases from V and 2 bases from J, leaving 14 bases between. The CDR3 totals 13 residues. The V gene's germline CDR1 is DFQATT and CDR2 SNEGSKA (reference sequence). The DNA of the CDR3 is TGCAGTGCCATAAAACAGGGCACCTACGAGCAGTACTTC. This encodes CSAIKQGTYEQYF.

This chain joins TRBV12-3 or TRBV12-4 and TRBJ2-5; D call uncertain. V shed 5 bases and J shed 5 bases, with 9 bases lying between them. This CDR3 is 12 amino acids long. As DNA, the CDR3 is TGTGCCAGCAGTCCCAAGCACGAGACCCAGTACTTC. Translation: CASSPKHETQYF.

This clonotype appeared a few times. The rearrangement uses TRBV25-1 and TRBJ1-1; 7 bases fit TRBD1. CDR1 is MGHDK, CDR2 SYGVNS, per germline. The CDR3 has 11 residues. With V trimmed by 6 bases and J by 11 bases, 6 bases remained unmatched. CDR3 coding DNA: TGTGCCAGCAGAGAAGGGGGCTGGGCTTTCTTT. The encoded protein is CASREGGWAFF.

This clonotype has a handful of counts. The rearrangement links TRBV4-1 to TRBJ2-5; 7 bases match TRBD2. From germline, CDR1 is MGHRA and CDR2 YSYEKL. The V gene end was trimmed by 5 bases and the J gene end by 1 base; junction bases not matched to a gene: 4. This CDR3 is built from 14 residues. The CDR3 region is CASSVGTTQETQYF. CDR3 DNA: TGCGCCAGCAGCGTAGGGACTACCCAAGAGACCCAGTACTTC.

This chain links TRBV10-3 with TRBJ2-7; no clear D gene. The V and J ends lost 2 bases and 6 bases respectively, with 11 bases between them. Germline V gene sequence: CDR1 ENHRY, CDR2 SYGVKD. The CDR3 length is 13 residues. The CDR3 here is CAISEAFFFEQYF. CDR3 nucleotides: TGTGCCATCAGTGAGGCGTTTTTTTTCGAGCAGTACTTC.

Regarding this clonotype: The junction departs from germline at one end; a sequencing error may be responsible. The V and J genes are TRBV5-5 and TRBJ2-1; TRBD1 matches 9 bases. The CDR3 has 14 amino acids. Germline-derived CDR1 and CDR2 are SGHKS and YYEKEE (reference sequence). Here the CDR3 DNA reads TGTGCCAGCAGCCACCGGGACAGGGTCGATGAGCAATTCTTC. This sequence encodes CASSHRDRVDEQFF.

The J gene is TRBJ1-1, the V gene TRBV15; D may be TRBD1 (6 bases). Germline CDR1 and CDR2: LNHNV and YYDKDF (reference sequence). The CDR3 is 14 amino acids. V was clipped by 5 bases and J by 1 base, with 11 bases between them. The CDR3 sequence is CATSAQGQNTEAFF. CDR3 in DNA: TGTGCCACCAGCGCACAGGGACAGAACACTGAAGCTTTCTTT. The entire variable domain, with the rest obtained from reference TRBV15 and TRBJ1-1, is as follows: DAMVIQNPRYQVTQFGKPVTLSCSQTLNHNVMYWYQQKSSQAPKLLFHYYDKDFNNEADTPDNFQSRRPNTSFCFLDIRSPGLGDTAMYLCATSAQGQNTEAFFGQGTRLTVV.

The CDR3 DNA sequence: TGCGCCAGCAGCCAAGATGGGATGGGGTTCACCGGGGAGCTGTTTTTT. It encodes CASSQDGMGFTGELFF. The J gene is TRBJ2-2, the V gene TRBV4-3, with no clear D. CDR1 is LGHNA and CDR2 is YSLEER in the germline V gene. The V gene lost 0 bases and the J gene lost 4 bases, with 12 bases spanning the gap. The CDR3 has 16 amino acids.

V is TRBV12-3 or TRBV12-4 and J is TRBJ2-1; possibly TRBD2 for D (5 bases). The CDR3 has 12 residues. V was trimmed by 5 bases and J by 9 bases, leaving 11 bases between them. The CDR3 spells CASSEDWAEQFF. The CDR3 coding sequence is TGTGCCAGCAGTGAGGACTGGGCTGAGCAGTTCTTC.

This clonotype has only a few counts. The chain carries TRBV20-1 and TRBJ2-5; TRBD2 is a possible D gene (6 bases). V lost 4 bases to trimming and J lost 1 base, with 13 bases between them. In germline, CDR1 is DFQATT, CDR2 SNEGSKA (reference sequence). The CDR3 covers 14 residues. The CDR3 nucleotides are TGCAGTGCTACCCTGGGCGGGGTCCAAGAGACCCAGTACTTC. Its translation is CSATLGGVQETQYF.

This chain joins TRBV19 and TRBJ2-2; D gene uncertain. Trimming took off 6 bases at V and 7 bases at J, with 15 bases between the two ends. CDR3 length equals 14 residues. The germline CDR1 and CDR2 sequences are LNHDA and SQIVND (reference sequence). The CDR3 bases are TGTGCCAGTAGAGATAGGGTGGATATCGGGGAGCTGTTTTTT. Translating gives CASRDRVDIGELFF.

J is TRBJ2-5 and V is TRBV12-3 or TRBV12-4; D is possibly TRBD2 (6 bases). Trimming cost V 5 bases and J 5 bases, with 15 bases left between them. The CDR3 totals 14 residues. The CDR3 sequence is CASSPYGGRETQYF. The DNA for the CDR3 is TGTGCCAGCAGTCCCTATGGGGGGAGGGAGACCCAGTACTTC.

This clonotype appeared a few times. The chain carries TRBV20-1 and TRBJ2-5, with TRBD2 matching 10 bases. The J segment lost 4 bases and the V segment lost 0 bases, leaving 8 bases of the junction unmatched. The germline gives CDR1 DFQATT, CDR2 SNEGSKA (reference sequence). The CDR3 sequence is 16 residues long. Here the CDR3 reads CSAREASGRGTETQYF. CDR3 coding DNA: TGCAGTGCTAGAGAGGCTAGCGGGAGAGGGACAGAGACCCAGTACTTC.

This clonotype was recorded a few times. The V gene is TRBV18, the J gene TRBJ2-1; 12 bases map to TRBD2. With V trimmed by 2 bases and J by 6 bases, 2 bases remained unmatched. There are 15 residues in the CDR3. Germline CDR1 KGHSH, CDR2 LQKENI. The CDR3 coding sequence is TGTGCCAGCTCACCAACGACTAGCGGGAGCAATGAGCAGTTCTTC. This codes for CASSPTTSGSNEQFF. The full variable domain, its missing parts supplied by reference TRBV18 and TRBJ2-1, is NAGVMQNPRHLVRRRGQEARLRCSPMKGHSHVYWYRQLPEEGLKFMVYLQKENIIDESGMPKERFSAEFPKEGPSILRIQQVVRGDSAAYFCASSPTTSGSNEQFFGPGTRLTVL.

The chain joins TRBV30 to TRBJ2-5; D unclear. The CDR3 spans 13 residues. Germline assignment: CDR1 GTSNPN and CDR2 SVGIG (reference sequence). V lost 3 bases to trimming and J lost 4 bases, with 12 bases between them. The CDR3 sequence: CAWSNSPSETQYF. DNA for the CDR3: TGTGCCTGGAGCAATTCCCCCTCAGAGACCCAGTACTTC.

This clonotype showed up many times. The rearrangement links TRBV29-1 to TRBJ2-7, with 11 nucleotides matching TRBD2. The V segment lost 4 bases and the J segment 3 bases; nucleotides outside the gene matches: 5. CDR3 size: 14 residues. The germline gives CDR1 SQVTM, CDR2 ANQGSEA. The CDR3 coding sequence is TGCAGCGTTGCGGTGGGGACTAGCGGCTACGAGCAGTACTTC. Its protein is CSVAVGTSGYEQYF.